This T cell receptor (beta chain) appears in the sequencing data of a study of beta chain features in type 1 diabetes. Study findings and constraints: Any role of HLA type in TCRB rearrangement remained unresolved here.

Looked up from germline, CDR1 is SGHAT and CDR2 is FQDESV (reference sequence). V gave up 0 bases and J gave up 3 bases, with 6 bases separating them. The length of the CDR3 is 14 residues. Points on this clone: Its matching antigen is unknown.

Reverse transcription of all isolated RNA meant that expressed TCRB transcripts were sequenced. The data were produced by immunoSEQ multiplex PCR, yet TCRdb's version contains in-frame clones alone and is incomplete. The sample holds about half a million clones, approximately 10% seen once. The chain has TRBV11-1 and TRBJ2-1, with unresolved D. The sequenced sample consisted of naive CD4+ T cells from blood. The origin of this receptor is a woman aged 18-35 years in good health. CDR3: CASSLAGNYNEQFF. The CDR3 DNA is TGTGCCAGCAGCTTAGCGGGGAACTACAATGAGCAGTTCTTC.